This T cell receptor beta chain was sequenced for a study of post-analysis software for immune sequencing data. Study overall: Relapsing-remitting, secondary progressive and progressive-relapsing courses of multiple sclerosis were included.

Germline V gene data show CDR1 as SNHLY and CDR2 as FYNNEI. The CDR3 runs to 12 residues. Study-level findings and limits: The F measure placed samples prepared in the same batch into strongly shared clusters. Controls had significantly higher normalized Chao1 diversity than multiple sclerosis patients. TRBV segments more frequent in patients than in controls numbered roughly 5 and included TRBV5-6, TRBV5-1 and TRBV20-1.

The TCR beta cDNA libraries contained unique molecular identifiers. Once 1 to 10 million T cells were used, about 510,000 cDNA molecules resulted. TCRdb reanalysed the PCR reads using MiXCR and keeps one entry per CDR3 protein. The repertoire consists of hundreds of thousands of distinct CDR3 sequences, with around 64% occurring once and the leading ten covering about 10%. Details on this clonotype: Antigen unknown.

The origin of this receptor is a girl aged 2 to 9 with multiple sclerosis. The genes are TRBV2 and TRBJ2-5; unclear D gene. The J call may be mistaken, given a closer DNA end match to TRBJ2-7. Material for sequencing was blood. The CDR3 is CASSPEVYEQYF. The CDR3 DNA follows: TGTGCCAGCAGCCCCGAAGTCTACGAGCAGTACTTC.